This T cell receptor beta chain was captured in a study of brain T cells in children with intractable seizures. The time point here: blood from clinic visit 5 months post-surgery; TSC patient then seizure free. The sequenced cases were selected for having the highest brain T cell transcript signatures. Before surgery, patients took at least one anti-epileptic drug. The CDR3 is 14 amino acids. Germline loops: CDR1 MNHNY, CDR2 SVGAGI (reference sequence). V gave up 0 bases and J gave up 5 bases, with 10 bases separating them. TCRdb's table, derived via immunoSEQ multiplex PCR, lists solely in-frame clones and lacks some. The sample has 340,000 or so clones; about 93% are singletons. With respect to this clone: Antigen specificity is unknown.

Study results and caveats: HCMV serostatus was not known, and viral specificity came from CDR3 similarity only.

This receptor was obtained from a boy less than two years old with tuberous sclerosis and intractable seizures. The sample was peripheral blood, taken roughly 5 months after surgery. The V call is TRBV6-6, the J call TRBJ1-2; D is uncertain. Written as DNA, the CDR3 is TGTGCCAGCAGTTACTCGGCTGCCCTTTATGGCTACACCTTC. Amino acid sequence: CASSYSAALYGYTF.